This TCR beta chain was observed in a study of monozygotic twins with inflammatory bowel disease. As regards this clonotype: The target antigen is unknown.

Donors each contributed one blood sample measuring under 3 ml. The CDR3 is 18 residues long. The germline V gene has CDR1 SGHVS and CDR2 FQNEAQ. TCRdb reprocessed the 5' RACE reads and stores each CDR3 protein as one record, lacking DNA. This sample's table has just over 300,000 distinct CDR3 sequences. Study findings and constraints: Repertoire similarity did not differ between concordant and discordant twins, perhaps due to limited power.

The clonotype comes from a human donor with ulcerative colitis or Crohn's disease, or a healthy co-twin of an affected twin (not recorded which). Sequenced material: blood. This chain links TRBV7-8 with TRBJ2-1; the D call from TCRdb, TRBD2, cannot be confirmed without DNA. The chain's CDR3 is CASSLESSGSRSYNEQFF.